This T cell receptor beta chain emerged from a study of response to subunit inactivated influenza vaccine (dated by TCRdb to 2016 to 2018). Background on the whole study: Deep quantitative T cell receptor repertoire profiling was used in the study to track responses to a trivalent subunit inactivated influenza vaccine. Broader findings and caveats from the paper: According to the authors, only a limited number of new T cells may be recruited by each seasonal influenza vaccination.

Comments on this clonotype: What this receptor recognizes is not known. Qualities for individual bases were not recorded, and no much larger clone is one base off.

The library was produced with RT-PCR. Sequencing used an Illumina HiSeq 2500. TCRdb reran the public reads through fastp at Q25 and MiXCR, keeping productive beta chains. CDR3 protein duplicates are merged, each entry listing the most common genes and DNA. For this sample there are roughly 570,000 distinct CDR3 sequences; about 15% appear just once. The ten largest clones take up over 8.5% of the sample. The germline V gene (reference sequence) sets CDR1 to LGHDT and CDR2 to YNNKEL. From cysteine to phenylalanine, the CDR3 is 18 amino acids long. Solely the CDR3 DNA is kept, with 54 bases framed from the first base. At the junction V is shortened by 1 base and J by 6 bases; bases outside the gene matches: 7.

This receptor was taken from a man in his fifties or sixties who received an inactivated influenza vaccine. Donor details come from another sample of the same person, matched by shared clones. Sequencing used PBMCs from blood, obtained 11 to 12 days after vaccination. The chain links TRBV3-1 with TRBJ2-2; 14 junctional bases match TRBD2. The DNA sequence reads TGTGCCAGCAGCCAAGGACTAGCGGGGGGGTCTCTGCCCGGGGAGCTGTTTTTT. This codes for CASSQGLAGGSLPGELFF.